This TCR beta chain was documented in a study of post-analysis software for immune sequencing data. General observations from the study: The normalized Chao1 diversity of multiple sclerosis patients was significantly lower than that of controls. About 5 TRBV segments were significantly more frequent in patients than in controls. TRBV5-6, TRBV5-1 and TRBV20-1 were among these segments.

To note about this clonotype: What it binds is not known.

Unique-molecular-identifier-tagged TCR beta cDNA libraries were used. TCRdb redid the calling of the PCR reads with MiXCR, one entry per CDR3 protein. The sample lists some 690,000 distinct CDR3 sequences, just under 30% occurring once. Germline values: CDR1 DFQATT, CDR2 SNEGSKA (reference sequence). The germline V and J ends were trimmed by 5 bases and 7 bases, with 16 bases remaining between them. There are 13 residues in the CDR3. The sample consisted of blood. The chain uses TRBV20-1 and TRBJ2-3, with no clear D. This sequence originates from a girl aged 5-17 years with multiple sclerosis. The CDR3 DNA reads as TGCAGTGCTCAACTCGAAAGACTCAATACGCAGTATTTT. It is translated as CSAQLERLNTQYF.